The clone carrying this T cell receptor (beta chain) was recorded a few times. The antigen remains unidentified. Trimming took 2 bases from V and 0 from J, leaving 11 bases between them. The CDR3 length is 15 residues. Germline assignment: CDR1 LGHNA and CDR2 YNFKEQ. Cells sorted as Tregs were CD4+, CD25+ and CD127-/low. Study-level results: Greatest tumor Treg TCR overlap was with tumor naive CD4+ cells.

Full-length variable regions came from constant-region reverse primers plus semi-nested Nested Universal Primer A PCR. TCRdb reprocessed the 5' RACE reads with MiXCR, giving one entry per CDR3 protein. The sample yields 55,000 or so distinct CDR3 sequences, under 25% seen once. This receptor was taken from a female donor with breast cancer. The chain couples TRBV4-2 to TRBJ2-7; D not certain. The sequenced material came from tumor-infiltrating Tregs sorted from the breast tumor. The CDR3 bases are TGTGCCAGCAGCCAAAGTGTTGGCGGCTCCTACGAGCAGTACTTC. It translates to CASSQSVGGSYEQYF.